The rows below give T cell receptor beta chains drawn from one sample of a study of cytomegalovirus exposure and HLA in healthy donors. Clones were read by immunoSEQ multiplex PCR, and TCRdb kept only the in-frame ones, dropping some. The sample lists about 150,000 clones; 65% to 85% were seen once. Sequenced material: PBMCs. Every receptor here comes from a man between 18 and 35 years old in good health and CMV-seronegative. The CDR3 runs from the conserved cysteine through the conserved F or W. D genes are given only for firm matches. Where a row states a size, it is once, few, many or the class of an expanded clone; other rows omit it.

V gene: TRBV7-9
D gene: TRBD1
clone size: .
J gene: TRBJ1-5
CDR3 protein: CASSSTGGGNQPQHF
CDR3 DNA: TGTGCCAGCAGCTCGACAGGGGGTGGCAATCAGCCCCAGCATTTT

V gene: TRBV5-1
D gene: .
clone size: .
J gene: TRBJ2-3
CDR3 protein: CATSRDSSTDTQYF
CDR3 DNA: TGCGCCACTTCGCGGGACAGTAGCACAGATACGCAGTATTTT

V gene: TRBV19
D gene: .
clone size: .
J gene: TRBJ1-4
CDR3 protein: CASSIISGNEKLFF
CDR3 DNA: TGTGCCAGTAGTATTATTTCGGGTAATGAAAAACTGTTTTTT

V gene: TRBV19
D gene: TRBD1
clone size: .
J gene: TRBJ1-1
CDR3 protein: CAIKQGAPGTEAFF
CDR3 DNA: TGTGCCATCAAGCAGGGGGCCCCTGGCACTGAAGCTTTCTTT

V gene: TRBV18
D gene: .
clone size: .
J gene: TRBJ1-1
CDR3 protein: CASFRTGGRNTEAFF
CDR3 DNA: TGTGCCAGCTTCAGAACGGGGGGGAGGAACACTGAAGCTTTCTTT

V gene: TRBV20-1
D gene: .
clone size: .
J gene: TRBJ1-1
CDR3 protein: CSALDSHEAFF
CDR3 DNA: TGCAGTGCCCTGGACAGCCATGAAGCTTTCTTT

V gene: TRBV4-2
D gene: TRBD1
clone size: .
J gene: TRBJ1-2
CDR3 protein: CASSHSDDRVGYTF
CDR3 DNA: TGTGCCAGCAGCCATTCAGACGACAGGGTGGGCTACACCTTC

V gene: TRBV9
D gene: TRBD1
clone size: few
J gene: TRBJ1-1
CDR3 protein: CASSVIDRGNTEAFF
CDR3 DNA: TGTGCCAGCAGCGTTATTGACAGGGGGAACACTGAAGCTTTCTTT

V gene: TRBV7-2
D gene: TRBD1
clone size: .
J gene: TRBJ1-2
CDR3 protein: CASSPQGATNYGYTF
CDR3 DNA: TGTGCCAGCAGCCCACAGGGGGCCACTAACTATGGCTACACCTTC

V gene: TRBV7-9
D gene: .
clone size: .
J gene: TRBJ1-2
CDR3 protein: CASSLGERPFYGYTF
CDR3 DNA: TGTGCCAGCAGCCTCGGGGAGCGACCCTTCTATGGCTACACCTTC

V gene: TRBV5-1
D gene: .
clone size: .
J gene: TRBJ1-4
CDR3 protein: CASRLDTTRNEKLFF
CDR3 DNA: TGCGCCAGCCGCCTCGACACAACTCGTAATGAAAAACTGTTTTTT

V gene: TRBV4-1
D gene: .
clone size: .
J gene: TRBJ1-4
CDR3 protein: CASSQQGRGEKLFF
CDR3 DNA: TGCGCCAGCAGCCAACAAGGTCGGGGTGAAAAACTGTTTTTT

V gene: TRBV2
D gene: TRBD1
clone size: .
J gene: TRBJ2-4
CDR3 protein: CASSRTGGNIQYF
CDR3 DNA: TGTGCCAGCAGTCGGACAGGGGGAAACATTCAGTACTTC

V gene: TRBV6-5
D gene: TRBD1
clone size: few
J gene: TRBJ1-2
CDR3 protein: CASSAGTGYYGYTF
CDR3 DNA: TGTGCCAGCAGTGCCGGGACAGGATACTATGGCTACACCTTC

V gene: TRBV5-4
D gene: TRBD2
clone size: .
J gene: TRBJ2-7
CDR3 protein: CASSGGGTYEQYF
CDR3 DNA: TGTGCCAGCAGCGGGGGGGGGACCTACGAGCAGTACTTC

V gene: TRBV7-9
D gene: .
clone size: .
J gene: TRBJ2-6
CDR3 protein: CASSSPDGLSGANGLTF
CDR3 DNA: TGTGCCAGCAGCTCACCAGATGGCCTCTCTGGGGCCAACGGCCTGACTTTC

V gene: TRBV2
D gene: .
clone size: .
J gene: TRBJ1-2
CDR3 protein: CASTVNRQYDYTF
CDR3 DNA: TGTGCCAGCACGGTCAACAGGCAGTACGACTACACCTTC

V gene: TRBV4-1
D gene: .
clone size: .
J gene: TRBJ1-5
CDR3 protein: CASSQVTGRVQPQHF
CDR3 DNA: TGCGCCAGCAGCCAAGTGACTGGGAGGGTGCAGCCCCAGCATTTT

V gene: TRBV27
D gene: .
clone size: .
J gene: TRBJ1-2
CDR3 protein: CASSFAGAGGGYTF
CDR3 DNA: TGTGCCAGCAGTTTCGCAGGGGCCGGCGGTGGCTACACCTTC

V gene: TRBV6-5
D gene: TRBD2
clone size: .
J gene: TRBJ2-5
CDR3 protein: CASSYSKRGGRETQYF
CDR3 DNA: TGTGCCAGCAGTTACTCGAAGCGGGGGGGCAGGGAGACCCAGTACTTC

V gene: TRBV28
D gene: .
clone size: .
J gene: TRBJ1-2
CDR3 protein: CASRGQGRIGGYTF
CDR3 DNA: TGTGCCAGCAGAGGGCAGGGGCGCATCGGAGGCTACACCTTC

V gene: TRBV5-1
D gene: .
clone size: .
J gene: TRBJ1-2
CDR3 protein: CASSFDSIDGYTF
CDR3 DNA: TGCGCCAGCAGCTTTGACAGCATTGATGGCTACACCTTC

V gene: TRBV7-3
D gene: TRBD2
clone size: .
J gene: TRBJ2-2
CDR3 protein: CASSQKRGGGPGELFF
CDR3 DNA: TGTGCCAGCAGCCAAAAACGCGGGGGGGGACCCGGGGAGCTGTTTTTT

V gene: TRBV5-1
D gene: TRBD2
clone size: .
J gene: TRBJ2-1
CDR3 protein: CASTPSGGFNEQFF
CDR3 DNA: TGCGCCAGCACCCCGTCGGGGGGTTTCAATGAGCAGTTCTTC

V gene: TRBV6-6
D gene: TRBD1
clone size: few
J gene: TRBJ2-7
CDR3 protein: CASSIQQGAYEQYF
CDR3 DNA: TGTGCCAGCAGCATACAACAGGGGGCATACGAGCAGTACTTC

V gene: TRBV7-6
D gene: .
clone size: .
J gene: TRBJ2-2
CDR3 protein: CASSLATGSNTGELFF
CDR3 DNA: TGTGCCAGCAGCTTAGCAACGGGGTCCAACACCGGGGAGCTGTTTTTT